This T cell receptor beta chain was captured in a study of blood T cell repertoires in COVID-19. Study as a whole: PBMCs, B-cell-depleted T cells, or T cells were the source of the cDNA or gDNA that made up the material.

The germline V gene has CDR1 SGHVS and CDR2 FNYEAQ. CDR3 length equals 15 residues. V was pared by 6 bases and J by 2 bases, with 16 bases between. Participants had their cohort set by participant-reported clinical history. Symptom resolution, clearance, or two negative PCRs marked the recovered donors of Cohort 3. Some clones are missing from TCRdb's copy, which holds only in-frame ones; the method was immunoSEQ multiplex PCR. The table includes a few hundred thousand clones, roughly 87% detected once. This sequence was found in a young woman who had recovered from COVID-19. The sample comprised PBMCs or T cells enriched from blood (not recorded which). The rearrangement joins TRBV7-6 to TRBJ1-1; D gene unclear. This CDR3 reads CASSSGSTFNTEAFF. DNA for the CDR3: TGTGCCAGCAGTTCCGGGTCAACTTTTAACACTGAAGCTTTCTTT.